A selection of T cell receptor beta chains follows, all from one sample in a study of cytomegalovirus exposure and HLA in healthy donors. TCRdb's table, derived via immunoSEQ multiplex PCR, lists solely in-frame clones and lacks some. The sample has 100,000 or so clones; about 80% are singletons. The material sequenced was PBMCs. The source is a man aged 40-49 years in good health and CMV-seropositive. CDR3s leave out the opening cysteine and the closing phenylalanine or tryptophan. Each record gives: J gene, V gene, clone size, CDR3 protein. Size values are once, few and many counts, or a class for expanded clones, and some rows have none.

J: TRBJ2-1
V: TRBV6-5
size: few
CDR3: ATAHSGGVGEQF

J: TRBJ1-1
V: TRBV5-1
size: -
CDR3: ASSNTGVTEAF

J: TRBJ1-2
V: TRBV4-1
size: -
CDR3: ASSQGQADGYT

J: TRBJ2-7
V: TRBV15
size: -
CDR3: ATSRGDAGSSYEQY

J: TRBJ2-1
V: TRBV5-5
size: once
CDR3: ASSLEPSYNEQF

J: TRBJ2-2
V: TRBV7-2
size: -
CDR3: ASSPNYRGMVTGELF

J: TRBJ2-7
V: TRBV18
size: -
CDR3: ASSPFSSYEQY

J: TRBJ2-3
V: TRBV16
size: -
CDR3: ASSHGAAGDTQY

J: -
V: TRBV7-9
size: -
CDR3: ASSSGDRDPYEQY

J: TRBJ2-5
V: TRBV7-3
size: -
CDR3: ASSRAGGRETQY

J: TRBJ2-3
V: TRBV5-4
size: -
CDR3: ASSPQGQGEDTQY

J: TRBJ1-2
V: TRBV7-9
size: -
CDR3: ASSTGGNYGYT

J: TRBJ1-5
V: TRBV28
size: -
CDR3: ASSNNPWTGSSNQPQH

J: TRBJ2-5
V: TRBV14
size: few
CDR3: ASSQGRAPQETQY

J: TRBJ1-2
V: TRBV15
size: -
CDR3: ATSSTGGGYT

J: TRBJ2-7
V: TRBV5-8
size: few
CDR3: ASRTRGAGTSGGSSYEQY

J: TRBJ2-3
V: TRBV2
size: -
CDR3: ASSSGAGLQDTQY

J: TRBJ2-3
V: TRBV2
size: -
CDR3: ASRGDRTDTQY

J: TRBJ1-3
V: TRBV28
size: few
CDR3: ASRKRSSGNTIY

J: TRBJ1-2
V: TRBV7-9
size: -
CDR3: ASSLALYRDYGYT

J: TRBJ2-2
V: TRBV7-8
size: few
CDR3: ASSSPGLVYTGELF

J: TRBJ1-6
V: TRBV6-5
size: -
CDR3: ASRGASESSPLH

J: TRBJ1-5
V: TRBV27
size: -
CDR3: ASSLTGRNGQPQH

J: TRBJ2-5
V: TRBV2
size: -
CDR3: ASRGGRETQY

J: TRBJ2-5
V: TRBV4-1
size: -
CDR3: ASSQEGAQETQY

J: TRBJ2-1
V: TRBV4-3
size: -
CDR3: ASSQEDLLGTRYYNEQF

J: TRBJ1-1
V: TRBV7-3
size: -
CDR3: ASSFDRVGTEAF

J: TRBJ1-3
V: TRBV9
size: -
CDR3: ASSVVPGGNSGNTIY

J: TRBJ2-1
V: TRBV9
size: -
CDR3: ASSVYAGGYNEQF

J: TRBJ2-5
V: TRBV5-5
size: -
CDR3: ASSPGQLQETQY

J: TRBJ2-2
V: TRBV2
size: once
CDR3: ASSESGRALTGELF

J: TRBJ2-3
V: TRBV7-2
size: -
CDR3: ASSLPAGRTDTQY

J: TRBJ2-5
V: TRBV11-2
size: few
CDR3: ASSLAGTSGETQY

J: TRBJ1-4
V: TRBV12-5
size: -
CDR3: ASGTVTGGDEKLF

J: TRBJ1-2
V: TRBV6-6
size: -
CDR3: ASSSTGNYGYT

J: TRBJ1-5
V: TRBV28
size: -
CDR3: ASLTSGAPDDQPQH

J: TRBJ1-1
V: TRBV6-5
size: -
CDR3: ASSYVKNTEAF

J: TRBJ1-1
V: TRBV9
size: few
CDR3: ASSVGRTNTEAF

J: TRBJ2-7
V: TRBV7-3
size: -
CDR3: ASSLSGTSVDEQY

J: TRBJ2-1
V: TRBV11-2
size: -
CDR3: ASTLGGSSYNEQF

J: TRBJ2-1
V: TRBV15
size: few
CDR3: ATSIGYYNEQF

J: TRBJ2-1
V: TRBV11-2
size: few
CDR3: ASSPTGSGFYGHPGEQF

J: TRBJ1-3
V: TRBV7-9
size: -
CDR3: ASSLSQGFSGNTIY

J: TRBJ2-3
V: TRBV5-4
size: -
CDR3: ASSLDLARSDTQY

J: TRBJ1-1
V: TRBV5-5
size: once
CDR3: ASGATEGNTEAF

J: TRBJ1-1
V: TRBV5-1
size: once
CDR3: ASSSDRLNTEAF

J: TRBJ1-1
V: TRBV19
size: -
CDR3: ASSMYWLGSTEAF

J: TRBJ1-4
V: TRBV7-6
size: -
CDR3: ASSPRVATNEKLF

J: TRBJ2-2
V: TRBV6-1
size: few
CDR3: ASSDPLRLAVGKLF

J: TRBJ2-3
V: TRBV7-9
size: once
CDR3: ASRNRDSTDTQY

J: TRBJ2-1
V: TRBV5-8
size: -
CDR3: ASSPLREQF

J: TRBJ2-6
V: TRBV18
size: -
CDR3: ASSPGQGNSGANGLT

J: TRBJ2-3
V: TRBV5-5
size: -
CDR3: ASSPVAGTQY

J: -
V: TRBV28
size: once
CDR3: ASSPRYEQY

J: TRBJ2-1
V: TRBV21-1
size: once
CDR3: ASSKAGTSGRGNEQF

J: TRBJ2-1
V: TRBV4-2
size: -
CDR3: ASSQETSGGASKEGLRF

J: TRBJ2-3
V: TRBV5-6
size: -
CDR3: ASSRRGLGTDTQY

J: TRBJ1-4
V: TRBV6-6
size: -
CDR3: ASRQGAPSEKLF

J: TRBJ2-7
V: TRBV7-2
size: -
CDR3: ASSPDWRSTYEQY

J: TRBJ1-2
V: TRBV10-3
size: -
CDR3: AISESRDFLYGYT